This T cell receptor beta chain was identified during a study of cytomegalovirus exposure and HLA in healthy donors. Study conclusions and caveats: Highly shared sequence variants in one cluster were likely a sequencing artifact. In a later analysis, TCR beta V- and J-gene trimming was associated with a missense DCLRE1C variant. It was shown in a later analysis that HLA-associated TCR beta chains were more clonally expanded than other, equally common chains.

The PCR ran on 60 Vbeta and 13 Jbeta primers. Profiled with immunoSEQ multiplex PCR; TCRdb holds only in-frame clones, not every one. Counted here are about 110,000 clones, about four fifths occurring once; the ten biggest clones make up under 3%. In this sample, this clone turned up once. Its antigen is unknown. Sequencing was performed on PBMCs. This receptor was obtained from a woman in her sixties in good health and CMV-seropositive.

The CDR3 region is CASSPPQARMNEKLFF. The CDR3 nucleotides read TGTGCCAGCTCACCCCCCCAGGCTCGGATGAATGAAAAACTGTTTTTT. The chain employs TRBV18 and TRBJ1-4; D gene ambiguous. The V end lost 3 bases, the J end lost 5 bases, and 16 bases lay between the germline ends. The germline gives CDR1 KGHSH, CDR2 LQKENI. The CDR3 totals 16 residues.